Presented here are 19 T cell receptor beta chains from one specimen sequenced in a study of blood T cell repertoires in COVID-19 (dated by TCRdb to the early 2020s). The receptor library was made with the immunoSEQ multiplex PCR assay. TCRdb stores this immuneACCESS table with in-frame sequences only. Part of the clones is absent; in the studies checked, under half of the shortfall reflects unresolved V genes, and no reason is known for the rest. For this sample the table gives more than 95,000 clones, of which around 83% were detected only once. The ten largest make up about 6% of the sample. The source material was peripheral blood. Receptors were obtained from an elderly man with active or convalescent COVID-19.

The chain couples TRBV6-5 to TRBJ1-2; D is ambiguous. Germline V gene data show CDR1 as MNHEY and CDR2 as SVGAGI. V lost 5 bases and J lost 10, with 17 bases in between. The CDR3 is 13 amino acids. CDR3 sequence reads: CASSPAHAQAYTF. The CDR3, as DNA: TGTGCCAGCAGTCCTGCCCATGCCCAGGCCTACACCTTC.

The V call is TRBV5-1, the J call TRBJ2-1; the match to TRBD1 covers 11 bases. Germline CDR1 SGHRS, CDR2 YFSETQ. This CDR3 has 15 residues. The V segment lost 7 bases and the J segment 4 bases; nucleotides outside the gene matches: 7. CDR3 loop: CASATGTGGYNEQFF. CDR3 DNA: TGCGCCAGCGCCACCGGGACAGGGGGTTACAATGAGCAGTTCTTC. Using reference TRBV5-1 and TRBJ2-1 for the parts outside the CDR3, the full variable domain is KAGVTQTPRYLIKTRGQQVTLSCSPISGHRSVSWYQQTPGQGLQFLFEYFSETQRNKGNFPGRFSGRQFSNSRSEMNVSTLELGDSALYLCASATGTGGYNEQFFGPGTRLTVL.

V is TRBV2 and J is TRBJ1-1, with 9 positions matching TRBD1. J was trimmed by 5 bases and V by 8 bases; bases with no gene match: 3. CDR1 and CDR2 (germline): SNHLY, FYNNEI. The CDR3 spans 12 residues. CDR3 amino acids: CASGGQGTEAFF. The CDR3 DNA is TGTGCCAGCGGAGGACAGGGGACTGAAGCTTTCTTT.

This clone occurred many times. The rearrangement links TRBV27 to TRBJ2-2; TRBD2 matches at 9 bases. The CDR3 is 16 residues long. Germline V gene lookup returns CDR1 MNHEY and CDR2 SMNVEV (reference sequence). Trimming removed 0 bases from V and 7 bases from J; junction bases left unmatched: 6. The CDR3 spells CASSLSSGGRGGELFF. The CDR3 DNA reads as TGTGCCAGCAGTTTATCTAGCGGGGGCCGGGGCGGGGAGCTGTTTTTT.

The V call is TRBV13, the J call TRBJ2-3, with 11 positions matching TRBD2. The germline V gene encodes CDR1 PRHDT and CDR2 FYEKMQ (reference sequence). This CDR3 has 16 residues. V was clipped by 6 bases and J by 7 bases; unmatched bases: 12. CDR3 protein: CASRRIAGGRQNTQYF. The CDR3 coding sequence is TGTGCCAGCAGACGTATAGCGGGGGGGCGTCAGAATACGCAGTATTTT. The entire variable domain, with the rest obtained from reference TRBV13 and TRBJ2-3, is as follows: AAGVIQSPRHLIKEKRETATLKCYPIPRHDTVYWYQQGPGQDPQFLISFYEKMQSDKGSIPDRFSAQQFSDYHSELNMSSLELGDSALYFCASRRIAGGRQNTQYFGPGTRLTVL.

This clone has a single count. The rearrangement joins TRBV6-1 to TRBJ1-1; D call uncertain. Germline CDR1 is MNHNS and CDR2 is SASEGT. The CDR3 contains 16 residues. The V gene lost 1 base and the J gene lost 0 bases, with 12 bases spanning the gap. CDR3 region: CASSEDLGSMNTEAFF. The CDR3 nucleotides are TGTGCCAGCAGTGAAGATCTGGGCTCTATGAACACTGAAGCTTTCTTT.

This chain links TRBV4-3 with TRBJ2-4; the D is unclear. The germline CDR1 and CDR2 sequences are LGHNA and YSLEER. V lost 3 bases, J lost 2 bases, and 17 bases lay in between. This CDR3 spans 17 amino acids. The DNA of the CDR3 is TGCGCCAGCAGCCAGGAATCTATTCCAACTACCAAAAACATTCAGTACTTC. This gives the protein CASSQESIPTTKNIQYF.

This clone was counted between two and nine times. CDR3 amino acids: CASSLEGADNSPLHF. The CDR3 DNA is TGTGCCAGCAGCTTGGAGGGGGCGGATAATTCACCCCTCCACTTT. V usage is TRBV5-5 and J usage is TRBJ1-6; TRBD1 agrees at 7 bases. This CDR3 spans 15 amino acids. Looked up from germline, CDR1 is SGHKS and CDR2 is YYEKEE (reference sequence). V lost 0 bases, J lost 5 bases, and 2 bases stayed unmatched. The complete variable domain, with remaining parts taken from reference TRBV5-5 and TRBJ1-6, reads DAGVTQSPTHLIKTRGQQVTLRCSPISGHKSVSWYQQVLGQGPQFIFQYYEKEERGRGNFPDRFSARQFPNYSSELNVNALLLGDSALYLCASSLEGADNSPLHFGNGTRLTVT.

The V gene is TRBV5-8, the J gene TRBJ1-1; D gene ambiguous. Germline V lookup: CDR1 SGHTS, CDR2 YDEGEE. Deletions cut 8 bases from V and 0 bases from J, with 11 bases between. CDR3 length: 13 amino acids. The DNA for the CDR3 is TGTGCCAGTGCACGGGTTATGAACACTGAAGCTTTCTTT. This sequence encodes CASARVMNTEAFF.

This chain joins TRBV5-4 and TRBJ2-1; perhaps TRBD1 as D (6 bases). The germline gives CDR1 SGHNT, CDR2 YYREEE (reference sequence). The CDR3 runs to 16 residues. Trimming took 4 bases from V and 0 from J, leaving 14 bases between them. CDR3 loop: CASSPQQGGSYNEQFF. For the CDR3, the DNA is TGTGCCAGCAGCCCACAGCAAGGGGGCTCCTACAATGAGCAGTTCTTC.

The chain combines TRBV12-3 or TRBV12-4 with TRBJ2-7, with D tentatively TRBD2 (6 bases). The CDR3 has 13 residues. V lost 2 bases and J 1 base, leaving 6 bases between the germline ends. The CDR3 DNA follows: TGTGCCAGCAGTTTAAGCGGGTCCTACGAGCAGTACTTC. Amino acid sequence: CASSLSGSYEQYF.

As DNA, the CDR3 is TGTGCCAGCAGCGTAGGCTACAGCAATAATTCACCCCTCCACTTT. It codes for CASSVGYSNNSPLHF. The chain uses TRBV9 and TRBJ1-6; D gene uncertain. The CDR3 covers 15 residues. Germline CDR1 is SGDLS and CDR2 is YYNGEE. V lost 0 bases to trimming and J lost 5 bases, with 9 bases between them.

V gene TRBV7-8 combines with J gene TRBJ1-5; no clear D gene. The CDR3 is 17 amino acids. CDR1 SGHVS and CDR2 FQNEAQ come from the germline V gene. V shed 1 base and J shed 5 bases, with 18 bases lying between them. CDR3 DNA sequence: TGTGCCAGCAGCTTAGTTTCGTACACGGAGGCGGATCAGCCCCAGCATTTT. Amino acids: CASSLVSYTEADQPQHF.

This clone was seen just once. The rearrangement joins TRBV20-1 to TRBJ2-2; 14 bases are shared with TRBD2. The CDR3 sequence is 19 residues long. The trim removed 3 bases at V and 2 bases at J, leaving 11 bases unmatched. CDR1 and CDR2 (germline): DFQATT, SNEGSKA (reference sequence). The CDR3 nucleotides are TGCAGTGCTAGTCAATCGTCGACTAGCGGGGGGGTAAACACCGGGGAGCTGTTTTTT. It specifies CSASQSSTSGGVNTGELFF.

The rearrangement joins TRBV7-6 to TRBJ2-1; TRBD2 agrees at 13 bases. From germline, CDR1 is SGHVS and CDR2 FNYEAQ. CDR3 size: 18 residues. Unmatched junction bases numbered 7, after V lost 1 base and J lost 4 bases. For the CDR3, the DNA is TGTGCCAGCAGCTTAGAACTAGCGGGGGGGCCCCCTTACAATGAGCAGTTCTTC. Its translation: CASSLELAGGPPYNEQFF.

This chain links TRBV20-1 with TRBJ2-1; D call uncertain. Trimming pared 3 bases from V and 9 bases from J, leaving 9 bases between. The CDR3 totals 11 residues. The germline V gene encodes CDR1 DFQATT and CDR2 SNEGSKA (reference sequence). CDR3 amino acids: CSARPLGEQFF. CDR3 bases: TGCAGTGCTAGGCCACTCGGTGAGCAGTTCTTC.

About this clone itself: A much bigger clone sits one base away, suggesting this may be a read error. At the DNA level, this CDR3 is encoded by other sequences in the same sample as well. The rearrangement links TRBV7-6 to TRBJ2-7, with 9 bases lining up with TRBD1. CDR1 and CDR2 (germline): SGHVS, FNYEAQ. J was trimmed by 3 bases and V by 3 bases; bases with no gene match: 3. The CDR3 loop spans 14 amino acids. CDR3 nucleotide sequence: TGTGCCAGCAGCTTGGGACAGGGAGGCTACGAGCAGTACTTC. This sequence encodes CASSLGQGGYEQYF.

This clone was counted between two and nine times. This chain links TRBV18 with TRBJ1-5; TRBD1 might be the D (6 bases). This CDR3 is built from 14 residues. V lost 5 bases, J lost 3 bases, and 11 bases lay in between. Per the germline V gene, CDR1 is KGHSH and CDR2 is LQKENI. The CDR3 coding sequence is TGTGCCAGCTCATCTGGACAGAACAATCAGCCCCAGCATTTT. It is translated as CASSSGQNNQPQHF.

V and J are TRBV5-1 and TRBJ1-4, with D possibly matching TRBD1 (6 bases). The length of the CDR3 is 14 residues. Germline V gene sequence: CDR1 SGHRS, CDR2 YFSETQ. Trimming removed 2 bases at V and 3 bases at J, with 8 bases between. CDR3 nucleotides: TGCGCCAGCAGCTTCTCAGGGGCTAATGAAAAACTGTTTTTT. Amino acid sequence: CASSFSGANEKLFF.